The clone carrying this TCR beta chain was counted at least ten times. What it binds is not known. With 4 bases clipped from V and 6 bases from J, the junction kept 2 bases outside the gene matches. The CDR3 consists of 12 residues. The data were obtained in a study of Graves' ophthalmopathy and Graves' hyperthyroidism. Study outcomes and limitations: Ophthalmopathy could be told apart from stable hyperthyroidism by a 13-signature model (87.88% sensitivity, roughly 80% specificity). Clonotypes were expanded in thyroid at above 0.001 frequency, and most also appeared in blood.

No progression to ophthalmopathy over 18 months defined stable hyperthyroidism. Diagnoses were established from clinical symptoms, serum thyroxine, TRAb, thyroid ultrasound and orbital computed tomography. RNA transcripts were the source from which TCR beta CDR3 regions were amplified. Second-round multiplex PCR came after a first-round RT-PCR that employed HTBI primers. TCRdb re-called the multiplex PCR reads through MiXCR, storing one row per CDR3 protein. The repertoire holds 400,000 to 450,000 distinct CDR3 sequences, with roughly 21% as singletons. Material: peripheral blood. This sequence originates from a woman younger than 35 with stable Graves' hyperthyroidism. The chain uses TRBV12-3 or TRBV12-4 and TRBJ1-1, with 7 bases that match TRBD1. CDR3: CASSWDSPEAFF. DNA of the CDR3: TGTGCCAGCAGTTGGGACAGCCCTGAAGCTTTCTTT.